The rows below give T cell receptor beta chains drawn from one sample of a study of blood T cells in healthy people across ages. TCRdb independently ran MiXCR on the 5' RACE reads; one entry per CDR3 protein. The sample has 850,000 to 950,000 distinct CDR3 sequences, about 30% seen once; the top ten hold roughly 17%. Sequencing was performed on blood. The receptor source for this set is a woman older than 75 in good health. Both conserved end residues are part of each CDR3. A D gene is named only where the DNA matches it firmly. For some rows the clone size is stated as once, few or many, or as a class when expanded; others skip it.

D gene: TRBD2; V gene: TRBV29-1; J gene: TRBJ2-3; clone size: many; CDR3 protein: CSEREAADTQYF; CDR3 DNA: TGCAGCGAGCGGGAGGCCGCGGATACGCAGTATTTT
D gene: .; V gene: TRBV13; J gene: TRBJ2-1; clone size: .; CDR3 protein: CASSLRLINEQFF; CDR3 DNA: TGTGCCAGCAGCTTACGACTGATAAATGAGCAGTTCTTC
D gene: .; V gene: TRBV7-2; J gene: TRBJ2-5; clone size: many; CDR3 protein: CASNRRPGAGETQYF; CDR3 DNA: TGTGCCAGCAACCGACGGCCGGGGGCCGGAGAGACCCAGTACTTC
D gene: TRBD2; V gene: TRBV3-1; J gene: TRBJ2-5; clone size: .; CDR3 protein: CASSRSLAGVQETQYF; CDR3 DNA: TGTGCCAGCAGCCGGAGTTTAGCGGGGGTCCAAGAGACCCAGTACTTC
D gene: .; V gene: TRBV10-2; J gene: TRBJ1-1; clone size: .; CDR3 protein: CASPNAGRTEAFF; CDR3 DNA: TGCGCCAGCCCAAACGCGGGGAGGACTGAAGCTTTCTTT
D gene: .; V gene: TRBV7-2; J gene: TRBJ2-3; clone size: .; CDR3 protein: CAGSLSSDTQYF; CDR3 DNA: TGTGCCGGCAGCTTATCCTCAGATACGCAGTATTTT
D gene: TRBD2; V gene: TRBV5-1; J gene: TRBJ2-1; clone size: many; CDR3 protein: CASSLVVRGGNEQFF; CDR3 DNA: TGCGCCAGCAGCTTGGTTGTGCGGGGGGGCAATGAGCAGTTCTTC
D gene: .; V gene: TRBV24-1; J gene: TRBJ2-5; clone size: many; CDR3 protein: CATSDPSAKSQETQYF; CDR3 DNA: TGTGCCACCAGTGACCCCTCAGCCAAGAGCCAAGAGACCCAGTACTTC
D gene: .; V gene: TRBV12-3/TRBV12-4; J gene: TRBJ2-5; clone size: .; CDR3 protein: CASSYAARGQGSSYKQYF; CDR3 DNA: TGTGCCAGCAGTTACGCCGCCCGGGGACAAGGGAGCTCCTACAAGCAGTACTTC
D gene: .; V gene: TRBV11-3; J gene: TRBJ1-1; clone size: .; CDR3 protein: CASSLFVGGTVPEAFF; CDR3 DNA: TGTGCCAGCAGCTTATTTGTCGGAGGGACGGTACCTGAAGCTTTCTTT
D gene: TRBD1; V gene: TRBV30; J gene: TRBJ2-1; clone size: .; CDR3 protein: CAWSSRQGKQFF; CDR3 DNA: TGTGCCTGGAGTTCGAGACAGGGGAAGCAGTTCTTC
D gene: TRBD1; V gene: TRBV15; J gene: TRBJ2-7; clone size: .; CDR3 protein: CATSKNRGESYEQYF; CDR3 DNA: TGTGCCACCAGCAAGAACAGGGGGGAATCCTACGAGCAGTACTTC
D gene: .; V gene: TRBV29-1; J gene: TRBJ2-1; clone size: .; CDR3 protein: CSVLGNSYNEQFF; CDR3 DNA: TGCAGCGTATTAGGAAACTCCTACAATGAGCAGTTCTTC
D gene: .; V gene: TRBV11-2; J gene: TRBJ2-1; clone size: .; CDR3 protein: CASSLPNSLNEQFF; CDR3 DNA: TGTGCCAGCAGCTTACCGAATTCCCTGAATGAGCAGTTCTTC
D gene: TRBD2; V gene: TRBV28; J gene: TRBJ2-7; clone size: many; CDR3 protein: CASRIGGAGSYEQYF; CDR3 DNA: TGTGCCAGCAGGATCGGGGGGGCTGGCTCCTACGAGCAGTACTTC
D gene: TRBD1; V gene: TRBV20-1; J gene: TRBJ1-5; clone size: many; CDR3 protein: CSARQGGYSNQPQHF; CDR3 DNA: TGCAGTGCCCGACAGGGGGGTTATAGCAATCAGCCCCAGCATTTT
D gene: .; V gene: TRBV21-1; J gene: TRBJ1-5; clone size: .; CDR3 protein: CANAGEGAVNNQPQHF; CDR3 DNA: TGTGCCAACGCCGGGGAGGGGGCCGTTAATAATCAGCCCCAGCATTTT
D gene: .; V gene: TRBV12-3/TRBV12-4; J gene: TRBJ1-2; clone size: .; CDR3 protein: CASRHEEKAGGYTF; CDR3 DNA: TGTGCCAGCAGACACGAAGAAAAGGCGGGTGGCTACACCTTC
D gene: TRBD1; V gene: TRBV29-1; J gene: TRBJ1-5; clone size: many; CDR3 protein: CSVEEWMGGQGVRPQHF; CDR3 DNA: TGCAGCGTTGAAGAGTGGATGGGAGGACAGGGGGTTAGGCCCCAGCATTTT
D gene: .; V gene: TRBV6-2/TRBV6-3; J gene: TRBJ1-2; clone size: many; CDR3 protein: CASSYEFYVASPQRVDGYTF; CDR3 DNA: TGTGCCAGCAGTTACGAGTTTTATGTGGCAAGCCCCCAAAGAGTGGATGGCTACACCTTC
D gene: TRBD1; V gene: TRBV7-2; J gene: TRBJ2-6; clone size: many; CDR3 protein: CASSSSGTARSGANVLTF; CDR3 DNA: TGTGCCAGCAGCTCGTCCGGGACAGCCCGCTCTGGGGCCAACGTCCTGACTTTC
D gene: .; V gene: TRBV12-3/TRBV12-4; J gene: TRBJ1-1; clone size: few; CDR3 protein: CASSLAGWGTEAFF; CDR3 DNA: TGTGCCAGCAGTTTGGCAGGGTGGGGGACTGAAGCTTTCTTT
D gene: .; V gene: TRBV29-1; J gene: TRBJ2-3; clone size: .; CDR3 protein: CSVEPRDSVTDTQYF; CDR3 DNA: TGCAGCGTCGAACCGCGGGATTCGGTCACAGATACGCAGTATTTT
D gene: .; V gene: TRBV29-1; J gene: TRBJ1-1; clone size: .; CDR3 protein: CSVVAGARAFF; CDR3 DNA: TGCAGCGTTGTTGCCGGGGCAAGGGCTTTCTTT
D gene: TRBD1; V gene: TRBV12-3/TRBV12-4; J gene: TRBJ1-1; clone size: many; CDR3 protein: CASRKNGQGRTEAFF; CDR3 DNA: TGTGCCAGCAGGAAAAACGGACAGGGGAGGACTGAAGCTTTCTTT
D gene: .; V gene: TRBV14; J gene: TRBJ2-1; clone size: few; CDR3 protein: CASSQVGGAYYNEQFF; CDR3 DNA: TGTGCCAGCAGCCAAGTTGGGGGGGCGTACTACAATGAGCAGTTCTTC
D gene: .; V gene: TRBV18; J gene: TRBJ2-1; clone size: many; CDR3 protein: CASSPSGTPENEQFF; CDR3 DNA: TGTGCCAGCTCACCATCCGGGACCCCGGAGAATGAGCAGTTCTTC
D gene: .; V gene: TRBV11-2; J gene: TRBJ2-1; clone size: .; CDR3 protein: CASSFGTSSNEQFF; CDR3 DNA: TGTGCCAGCAGCTTCGGGACATCCTCCAATGAGCAGTTCTTC
D gene: .; V gene: TRBV20-1; J gene: TRBJ2-3; clone size: few; CDR3 protein: CSAPRASTDTQYF; CDR3 DNA: TGCAGTGCTCCCAGGGCTAGCACAGATACGCAGTATTTT